Presented here are 9 T cell receptor beta chains from one specimen sequenced in a study of Ad26.COV2.S vaccination and SARS-CoV-2 variants. Produced via immunoSEQ multiplex PCR; TCRdb's table is partial and in-frame only. The sample carries 85,000 to 120,000 clones, about 78% recorded once. The starting material was peripheral blood, obtained after recovery from COVID-19. The receptors here all came from a human donor who had recovered from COVID-19.

The V gene is TRBV3-1 (or the pseudogene TRBV3-2), the J gene TRBJ2-1; a weak D match, TRBD2 (6 bases). Germline V gene lookup returns CDR1 LGHDT and CDR2 YNNKEL (reference sequence). This CDR3 has 15 residues. V was pared by 4 bases and J by 7 bases, with 17 bases between. CDR3 DNA sequence: TGTGCCAGCAGCCCAGCCAGCCTAGCGACGAATGAGCAGTTCTTC. Protein sequence: CASSPASLATNEQFF.

The chain recombines TRBV7-9 with TRBJ2-1; no clear D gene. Germline loops: CDR1 SEHNR, CDR2 FQNEAQ (reference sequence). The V end lost 2 bases, the J end lost 9 bases, and 5 bases lay between the germline ends. There are 11 residues in the CDR3. In DNA form, the CDR3 reads TGTGCCAGCAGCTTAAAGAGTGAGCAGTTCTTC. The encoded protein is CASSLKSEQFF.

V gene TRBV14 combines with J gene TRBJ2-7; TRBD1 matches at 7 bases. V was clipped by 1 base and J by 1 base; unmatched bases: 4. The CDR3 consists of 15 residues. The germline V gene has CDR1 SGHDN and CDR2 FVKESK. CDR3 sequence reads: CASSQGQGASYEQYF. The CDR3 nucleotides read TGTGCCAGCAGCCAAGGACAGGGAGCTTCCTACGAGCAGTACTTC. The full variable domain, with the rest looked up from reference TRBV14 and TRBJ2-7, is EAGVTQFPSHSVIEKGQTVTLRCDPISGHDNLYWYRRVMGKEIKFLLHFVKESKQDESGMPNNRFLAERTGGTYSTLKVQPAELEDSGVYFCASSQGQGASYEQYFGPGTRLTVT.

The V gene is TRBV5-5, the J gene TRBJ1-4; tentative D call: TRBD1 (6 bases). This CDR3 spans 13 amino acids. V was pared by 4 bases and J by 8 bases, with 12 bases between. Germline V gene sequence: CDR1 SGHKS, CDR2 YYEKEE (reference sequence). The CDR3 DNA follows: TGTGCCAGCAGCCTGACAGGTGGCGAAAAACTGTTTTTT. Its protein product is CASSLTGGEKLFF.

The rearrangement uses TRBV7-2 and TRBJ2-3, with 9 bases lining up with TRBD2. Trimming removed 8 bases from V and 8 bases from J; junction bases left unmatched: 5. Germline V gene data show CDR1 as SGHTA and CDR2 as FQGNSA. The CDR3 runs 12 residues. The CDR3 is CASSSGVVTQYF. In DNA, the CDR3 is TGTGCCAGCTCTAGCGGGGTGGTTACGCAGTATTTT.

The V call is TRBV7-9, the J call TRBJ2-7; D unclear. CDR1 is SEHNR and CDR2 is FQNEAQ in the germline V gene (reference sequence). This CDR3 contains 14 residues. V was pared by 1 base and J by 2 bases, with 9 bases between. The CDR3 sequence is CASSLEGWAYEQYF. Here the CDR3 DNA reads TGTGCCAGCAGCTTAGAAGGGTGGGCCTACGAGCAGTACTTC. Full variable domain (missing parts from reference TRBV7-9 and TRBJ2-7): DTGVSQNPRHKITKRGQNVTFRCDPISEHNRLYWYRQTLGQGPEFLTYFQNEAQLEKSRLLSDRFSAERPKGSFSTLEIQRTEQGDSAMYLCASSLEGWAYEQYFGPGTRLTVT.

This clone was seen just once. The chain has TRBV27 and TRBJ1-1; TRBD1 might be the D (6 bases). With 3 bases removed from V and 5 bases from J, the gap between germline ends came to 16 bases. Germline V gives CDR1 MNHEY, CDR2 SMNVEV (reference sequence). The CDR3 contains 15 residues. The CDR3 is CASSFSLQGGTEAFF. The CDR3 nucleotides read TGTGCCAGCAGTTTCTCTCTACAGGGTGGGACTGAAGCTTTCTTT.

The chain has TRBV2 and TRBJ1-5, with D possibly matching TRBD1 (5 bases). The germline gives CDR1 SNHLY, CDR2 FYNNEI. Trimming took 6 bases from V and 3 from J, leaving 12 bases between them. This CDR3 comprises 14 residues. CDR3 DNA: TGTGCCAGCAGGGTGGGACTGTTCAATCAGCCCCAGCATTTT. Protein product: CASRVGLFNQPQHF.

This clone was found once. The chain links TRBV5-6 to TRBJ1-2; no clear D. CDR1 is SGHDT and CDR2 is YYEEEE in the germline V gene. V was clipped by 2 bases and J by 7 bases, with 12 bases between them. The CDR3 loop spans 13 amino acids. The CDR3 DNA reads as TGTGCCAGCAGCTTAGGGCCGGGAACTGGCTACACCTTC. Its protein product is CASSLGPGTGYTF.